This T cell receptor beta chain derives from a study of T-cell reconstitution after alpha-beta-depleted transplantation in children. Points from the study as a whole: Most T-cell counts and diversity one year after the transplant came from T cells that were newly produced. Surviving recipient T cells and thymic progenitors produced the high day-60 TCRbeta diversity seen in some patients. Reported findings indicate that, about two months after transplant, alpha-beta T cells came from several hundred expanded clones, which were derived from non-depleted graft cells.

This clonotype has a count of ten or more. Its antigen is not known. Germline CDR1 reads SGDLS; CDR2 reads YYNGEE. The CDR3 runs 13 residues. V was shortened by 4 bases and J by 0 bases, with 8 bases between the two germline ends. Unique molecular identifiers were incorporated during preparation of the TCRbeta library. TCRdb re-called the PCR reads through MiXCR, storing one row per CDR3 protein. Here the sample spans roughly 30,000 distinct CDR3 sequences, roughly 6.5% being singletons. V and J are TRBV9 and TRBJ2-7; D is ambiguous. This receptor was obtained from a child in the first two years of life who had a stem cell transplant for acute myeloid leukemia, so the T cells may come from the graft donor. The input for sequencing was peripheral blood, taken 60 days after TCRalphabeta/CD19-depleted stem cell transplant. The CDR3 here is CASSLSPSYEQYF. CDR3 sequence (DNA): TGTGCCAGCAGCTTATCCCCCTCCTACGAGCAGTACTTC.